This T cell receptor (beta chain) was sequenced for a study of PD-1 blockade in classical Hodgkin lymphoma. Study conclusions and caveats: Individuals who commenced nivolumab within less than 1 year of ASCT were excluded. It was reported that newly diagnosed patients had less baseline TCR diversity than healthy donors. A significant rise in TCR diversity was seen by C4D1 for CD4+ cells but not for CD8+ cells. Although disease activity or prior therapy may be involved, causes of the repertoire differences remain undefined.

Remarks on this clone: Its antigen is unknown.

Repertoires were generated with immunoSEQ multiplex PCR, while TCRdb's copy carries only in-frame clones and drops some. The sample has roughly 50,000 clones, about three quarters seen once. All patients relapsed after autologous stem cell transplantation, and brentuximab vedotin exposure varied. Trimming stripped 2 bases from V and 0 bases from J, with 7 bases between. This CDR3 comprises 15 residues. CDR1 and CDR2 from the germline V gene are MNHEY and SMNVEV (reference sequence). The sequence was collected from a human donor with classical Hodgkin lymphoma. Material: peripheral blood mononuclear cells (PBMCs), obtained before the second cycle of nivolumab. V and J are TRBV27 and TRBJ2-2; D not certain. The CDR3 DNA reads as TGTGCCAGCAGTTTAGTTACGCCGAACACCGGGGAGCTGTTTTTT. Translation: CASSLVTPNTGELFF.